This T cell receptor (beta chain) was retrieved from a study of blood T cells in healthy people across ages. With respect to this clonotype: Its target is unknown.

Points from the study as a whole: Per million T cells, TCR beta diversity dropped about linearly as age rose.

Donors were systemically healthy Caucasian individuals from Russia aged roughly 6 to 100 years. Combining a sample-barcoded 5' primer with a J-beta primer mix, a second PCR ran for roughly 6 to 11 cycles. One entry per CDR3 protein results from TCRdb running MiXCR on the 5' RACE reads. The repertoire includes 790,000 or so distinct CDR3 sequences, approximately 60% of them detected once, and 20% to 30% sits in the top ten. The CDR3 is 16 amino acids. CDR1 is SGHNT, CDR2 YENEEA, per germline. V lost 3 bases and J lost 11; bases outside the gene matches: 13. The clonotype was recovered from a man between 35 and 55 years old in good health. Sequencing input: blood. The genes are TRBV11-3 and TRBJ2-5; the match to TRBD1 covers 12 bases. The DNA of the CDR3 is TGTGCCAGCAGCTTCATTCCGGGACAGGGGGCTCAAGAGCAGTACTTC. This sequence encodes CASSFIPGQGAQEQYF.